The clone carrying this TCR beta chain came up a few times. Its antigen is as yet unknown. This entry is derived from a study of blood T cells in healthy people across ages. Approximately 10 milliliters was the volume of peripheral blood drawn from each donor. Study results and caveats: TCR beta diversity correlated strongly with naive T cell percentage.

Primers used in a second PCR of roughly 7 to 11 cycles were a sample-barcoded 5' primer and a J-beta primer mix. Each cDNA molecule, via a template-switch adaptor with 12 random nucleotides, was tagged. TCRdb re-called the 5' RACE reads through MiXCR, storing one row per CDR3 protein. Altogether roughly 2 million distinct CDR3 sequences are present, approximately 50% being singletons, with the ten largest covering over 2%. V was trimmed by 5 bases and J by 2 bases, leaving 15 bases between them. Germline lookup yields CDR1 MDHEN and CDR2 SYDVKM. This CDR3 region has 15 residues. The sample comprised blood. This rearrangement joins TRBV28 to TRBJ2-5; weak D call: TRBD1 (6 bases). The TCR comes from a woman in her forties in good health. The CDR3 loop reads CASSPAGTQQETQYF. The CDR3 nucleotides read TGTGCCAGCAGTCCTGCCGGGACACAACAAGAGACCCAGTACTTC.